The entry that follows covers one T cell receptor (beta chain) sequence. This CDR3 spans 15 amino acids. Germline CDR1 and CDR2: SNHLY and FYNNEI. J gave up 5 bases and V 5 bases, and 9 bases lay outside the gene matches. Clones were sequenced by immunoSEQ multiplex PCR, and TCRdb holds only the in-frame ones, with some missing. The sample holds some 360,000 clones, 88% seen once. The data belong to a study of blood T cell repertoires in COVID-19. The origin of this receptor is a woman in her twenties or thirties who had been exposed to COVID-19. V is TRBV2 and J is TRBJ1-2; TRBD1 aligns across 9 bases. The sample taken for sequencing was PBMCs or T cells enriched from blood (not recorded which). The CDR3 sequence is CASSLLQGARYGYTF. CDR3 nucleotides: TGTGCCAGCAGTCTCTTACAGGGGGCGCGGTATGGCTACACCTTC.